This TCR beta chain was recovered during a study of spatial heterogeneity in lung cancer. This sample's time point: blood at routine non-recurrence follow-up after resection. This clonotype was observed a few times. TCRdb reprocessed the 5' RACE reads with MiXCR, giving one entry per CDR3 protein. The sample shows about 110,000 distinct CDR3 sequences, about 10% of them seen only once. The V segment lost 3 bases and the J segment 4 bases; nucleotides outside the gene matches: 9. In germline, CDR1 is SGHRS, CDR2 YFSETQ. The CDR3 sequence is 15 residues long. This TCR was sampled from a female donor with early-stage non-small cell lung cancer. The rearrangement joins TRBV5-1 to TRBJ1-2; 7 bases align to TRBD1. Sequencing was performed on PBMCs, taken at follow-up. CDR3 DNA: TGCGCCAGCAGCTCAAACAGGGGCGTCGGCTATGGCTACACCTTC. Its protein product is CASSSNRGVGYGYTF.